The clone carrying this TCR beta chain was detected once. What it binds is unknown. The data stem from a study of CD8+ T cells in alopecia areata. Study overall: At a dose of 5 to 10 mg twice daily, oral tofacitinib was given to treated patients. Scoring treated patients' severity relied on the percentage of scalp area affected.

Isolated RNA was reverse transcribed into cDNA used as the sequencing template. Measured with immunoSEQ multiplex PCR; TCRdb has only the in-frame clones, and not every one. The table includes over 150,000 clones, around 58% detected once. General observations from the study: Besides other cells, scalp samples also yield sequences of resident alphabeta T cells from normal skin. Scalp clonality and expanded CD8+ clones among the top 100 were significantly decreased by tofacitinib.

This CDR3 comprises 13 residues. Germline V gene lookup returns CDR1 LNHNV and CDR2 YYDKDF (reference sequence). The V segment lost 3 bases and the J segment 2 bases; nucleotides outside the gene matches: 1. Documented treatment: oral pan-JAK inhibitor, 5-10 mg twice daily. This sequence joins TRBV15 and TRBJ2-7, with 7 nucleotides matching TRBD2. The specimen was CD8+ T cells sorted from blood, collected at week 24, from a patient treated with tofacitinib. The clonotype was recovered from a human donor with alopecia areata. The CDR3 DNA follows: TGTGCCACCAGCAGCGGGAGGACCTACGAGCAGTACTTC. It translates to CATSSGRTYEQYF. The variable domain in full, completed from reference TRBV15 and TRBJ2-7, reads DAMVIQNPRYQVTQFGKPVTLSCSQTLNHNVMYWYQQKSSQAPKLLFHYYDKDFNNEADTPDNFQSRRPNTSFCFLDIRSPGLGDTAMYLCATSSGRTYEQYFGPGTRLTVT.